This TCR beta chain was sequenced during a study of cytomegalovirus exposure and HLA in healthy donors. Overall study: Prior work identified around 120 million unique TCR beta sequences in approximately 180 million T cells.

PCR employed 60 Vbeta and 13 Jbeta primers. TCRdb keeps only in-frame clones here, not all; method: immunoSEQ multiplex PCR. The table has approximately 120,000 clones, approximately 80% seen once. The source of this sequence is a female donor in good health and CMV-seronegative. Sequencing was done on a sample of PBMCs.

The CDR3 region has the DNA TGTGCCAGCTTTCGGCCAGGGGGGAATCAGCCCCAGCATTTT. As protein: CASFRPGGNQPQHF. The chain joins TRBV6-1 to TRBJ1-5, with TRBD1 identical over 7 bases. This CDR3 has 14 residues. Germline loops: CDR1 MNHNS, CDR2 SASEGT. V dropped 8 bases and J dropped 4; count of bases not matched to a gene: 8.